Ten or more counts support the clone carrying this TCR beta chain. What it recognizes is unknown. The data derive from a study of T cell repertoires in cytomegalovirus infection. The wider study: Indications of both CMV infection and matching HLA type were provided by public TCR beta signatures.

V lost 2 bases and J 5 bases, leaving 12 bases between the germline ends. This CDR3 contains 14 residues. The germline CDR1 and CDR2 sequences are MNHEY and SMNVEV (reference sequence). Study findings and constraints: In two of eight donors, the top clonotype was HLA-C-restricted CMV-specific. Accumulated public TCR beta family frequency recognized individuals carrying CMV together with the relevant HLA.

TCRdb ran MiXCR on the reads and lists one entry per CDR3 protein. Here the sample spans under 150,000 distinct CDR3 sequences, 7% to 9.5% being singletons. Input material: PBMCs. The rearrangement uses TRBV27 and TRBJ1-1; TRBD1 might be the D (5 bases). The clonotype originates from a human donor in good health (CMV status not recorded). Some clones in this sample may be carry-over from other donors' samples. This CDR3 is CASSLLGLETEAFF. CDR3 coding DNA: TGTGCCAGCAGTTTACTGGGGCTGGAGACTGAAGCTTTCTTT.